The 17 T cell receptor beta chains below come from one sample, sequenced in a study of control samples from healthy donors and cancer patients. Libraries were prepared by immunoSEQ multiplex PCR; TCRdb keeps only in-frame clonotypes and omits some of them. The sample holds around 93,000 clones, roughly 88% seen once. The sequenced sample was blood. These receptors all stem from a young man in good health.

The chain is built from TRBV5-1 and TRBJ2-7; D remains ambiguous. Germline V gene lookup returns CDR1 SGHRS and CDR2 YFSETQ. V shed 2 bases and J shed 1 base, with 10 bases lying between them. This CDR3 region has 14 residues. The CDR3 coding sequence is TGCGCCAGCAGCTTACTGCAGGATTCCTACGAGCAGTACTTC. Translated, it gives CASSLLQDSYEQYF. Drawing the rest from reference TRBV5-1 and TRBJ2-7, the complete variable domain is KAGVTQTPRYLIKTRGQQVTLSCSPISGHRSVSWYQQTPGQGLQFLFEYFSETQRNKGNFPGRFSGRQFSNSRSEMNVSTLELGDSALYLCASSLLQDSYEQYFGPGTRLTVT.

The chain couples TRBV19 to TRBJ1-1, with D possibly being TRBD1 (6 bases). Germline CDR1 is LNHDA and CDR2 is SQIVND (reference sequence). The CDR3 loop spans 15 amino acids. V was shortened by 4 bases and J by 10 bases, with 22 bases between the two germline ends. The CDR3 protein is CASSTPVDSLGLAFF. CDR3 DNA sequence: TGTGCCAGTAGTACCCCCGTGGACAGCTTGGGATTAGCTTTCTTT.

The chain is built from TRBV28 and TRBJ2-5; TRBD1 is a possible D gene (6 bases). The germline CDR1 and CDR2 sequences are MDHEN and SYDVKM. There are 16 residues in the CDR3. Trimming removed 0 bases at V and 2 bases at J, with 13 bases between. The CDR3 sequence is CASSLWGTGKQETQYF. The CDR3 nucleotides are TGTGCCAGCAGTTTATGGGGCACAGGGAAACAAGAGACCCAGTACTTC.

The chain combines TRBV27 with TRBJ1-2; possibly TRBD1 for D (6 bases). This CDR3 has 13 residues. V dropped 2 bases and J dropped 8 bases, with 12 bases sitting between them. Germline lookup yields CDR1 MNHEY and CDR2 SMNVEV (reference sequence). CDR3 nucleotides: TGTGCCAGCAGTTTAAAGGGGGTCTTAGGCTACACCTTC. Its translation is CASSLKGVLGYTF.

V and J are TRBV3-1 (or the pseudogene TRBV3-2) and TRBJ2-2; D might be TRBD1 or TRBD2, each matching 5 bases. Trimming left V 4 bases short and J 4 bases short, with 10 bases between. Germline loops: CDR1 LGHDT, CDR2 YNNKEL (reference sequence). CDR3 size: 14 residues. The CDR3 sequence: CASSRGGGTGELFF. CDR3 DNA sequence: TGTGCCAGCAGCCGAGGTGGGGGCACCGGGGAGCTGTTTTTT.

The chain combines TRBV5-5 with TRBJ1-5; D might be TRBD1 (6 bases). The CDR3 sequence is 14 residues long. Germline CDR1 reads SGHKS; CDR2 reads YYEKEE (reference sequence). Trimming left V 2 bases short and J 9 bases short, with 15 bases between. The CDR3 here is CASSFETGRRPQHF. The CDR3 region has the DNA TGTGCCAGCAGCTTTGAAACAGGGAGGCGGCCCCAGCATTTT.

The rearrangement links TRBV7-2 to TRBJ2-2; D unclear. V gave up 1 base and J gave up 2 bases, with 17 bases separating them. The CDR3 is made up of 18 amino acids. The V gene's germline CDR1 is SGHTA and CDR2 FQGNSA. The CDR3 DNA reads TGTGCCAGCAGCTTAGTTTTTCGGCGCGGAGCTAACACCGGGGAGCTGTTTTTT. It codes for CASSLVFRRGANTGELFF.

J is TRBJ2-5 and V is TRBV28, with 7 bases identical to TRBD1. The V segment lost 8 bases and the J segment 1 base; nucleotides outside the gene matches: 10. Per the germline V gene, CDR1 is MDHEN and CDR2 is SYDVKM. The CDR3 sequence is 15 residues long. This CDR3 is CASRGDDRVQETQYF. The CDR3 DNA follows: TGTGCCAGCCGTGGAGATGACAGGGTCCAAGAGACCCAGTACTTC.

This chain links TRBV19 with TRBJ2-7; 13 bases agree with TRBD2. CDR1 LNHDA and CDR2 SQIVND come from the germline V gene (reference sequence). Germline trimming cut 5 bases from V and 0 bases from J; bases unmatched to any gene: 1. The length of the CDR3 is 15 residues. The CDR3 reads CASSRTSGGSYEQYF. The CDR3 DNA sequence: TGTGCCAGTAGTCGGACTAGCGGGGGCTCCTACGAGCAGTACTTC.

The rearrangement joins TRBV13 to TRBJ1-1, with 10 nucleotides matching TRBD1. V dropped 5 bases and J dropped 2; count of bases not matched to a gene: 5. The CDR3 totals 15 residues. From germline, CDR1 is PRHDT and CDR2 FYEKMQ (reference sequence). In nucleotides, the CDR3 is TGTGCCAGCAGCCACCGGACAGGGGGAAACACTGAAGCTTTCTTT. As protein: CASSHRTGGNTEAFF.

The genes are TRBV11-2 and TRBJ1-2; weak D call: TRBD1 (5 bases). CDR1 is SGHAT, CDR2 FQNNGV, per germline. V lost 4 bases, J lost 4 bases, and 13 bases lay in between. There are 14 residues in the CDR3. CDR3 amino acids: CASSSPGTRYGYTF. The CDR3 DNA is TGTGCCAGCAGCTCCCCCGGGACCCGCTATGGCTACACCTTC. The full variable domain, completed using reference TRBV11-2 and TRBJ1-2, is EAGVAQSPRYKIIEKRQSVAFWCNPISGHATLYWYQQILGQGPKLLIQFQNNGVVDDSQLPKDRFSAERLKGVDSTLKIQPAKLEDSAVYLCASSSPGTRYGYTFGSGTRLTVV.

This chain uses TRBV3-1 (or the pseudogene TRBV3-2) with TRBJ2-7; 8 bases map to TRBD1. Germline CDR1 LGHDT, CDR2 YNNKEL (reference sequence). The CDR3 length is 15 residues. V trimming: 2 bases; J trimming: 3 bases; junction bases outside the gene matches: 6. CDR3 nucleotide sequence: TGTGCCAGCAGCCAATCACAGGGGGTAGGCTACGAGCAGTACTTC. Protein: CASSQSQGVGYEQYF.

This chain joins TRBV9 and TRBJ2-3, with D unresolved. The CDR3 has 13 residues. Germline V gene data show CDR1 as SGDLS and CDR2 as YYNGEE. Trimming stripped 2 bases from V and 2 bases from J, with 6 bases between. CDR3 sequence (DNA): TGTGCCAGCAGCGTCCTTACCACAGATACGCAGTATTTT. It codes for CASSVLTTDTQYF.

The V and J genes are TRBV4-3 and TRBJ2-2; D not certain. The CDR3 totals 15 residues. Germline V CDR1 and CDR2: LGHNA, YSLEER. Between the trimmed V and J ends, which lost 4 bases and 0 bases, there was a span of 9 bases. The CDR3 DNA sequence: TGCGCCAGCAGCCTCAGGCTTTCGAACACCGGGGAGCTGTTTTTT. It codes for CASSLRLSNTGELFF.

This clone was detected once. This chain uses TRBV7-2 with TRBJ2-2; 7 nucleotides match TRBD2. The trim removed 6 bases at V and 0 bases at J, leaving 4 bases unmatched. Germline-derived CDR1 and CDR2 are SGHTA and FQGNSA. The CDR3 is 15 amino acids. CDR3 sequence (DNA): TGTGCCAGCAGACCGGGACTATCGAACACCGGGGAGCTGTTTTTT. It codes for CASRPGLSNTGELFF.

V usage is TRBV24-1 and J usage is TRBJ2-5; D possibly uses TRBD1 or TRBD2 (5 bases each). The CDR3 contains 16 residues. Germline V gene lookup returns CDR1 KGHDR and CDR2 SFDVKD. V gave up 2 bases and J gave up 2 bases, with 14 bases separating them. The CDR3 loop reads CATSDSGQSLQETQYF. The CDR3 coding sequence is TGTGCCACCAGTGATTCGGGGCAGAGCTTACAAGAGACCCAGTACTTC.

This clone appeared a few times. The rearrangement links TRBV9 to TRBJ1-1; D is unclear. The CDR3 has 14 amino acids. V was trimmed by 0 bases and J by 8 bases, leaving 14 bases between them. Germline-derived CDR1 and CDR2 are SGDLS and YYNGEE. For the CDR3, the DNA is TGTGCCAGCAGCGTAGTCCTAGCCCCCAGGGAAGCTTTCTTT. Translated: CASSVVLAPREAFF.